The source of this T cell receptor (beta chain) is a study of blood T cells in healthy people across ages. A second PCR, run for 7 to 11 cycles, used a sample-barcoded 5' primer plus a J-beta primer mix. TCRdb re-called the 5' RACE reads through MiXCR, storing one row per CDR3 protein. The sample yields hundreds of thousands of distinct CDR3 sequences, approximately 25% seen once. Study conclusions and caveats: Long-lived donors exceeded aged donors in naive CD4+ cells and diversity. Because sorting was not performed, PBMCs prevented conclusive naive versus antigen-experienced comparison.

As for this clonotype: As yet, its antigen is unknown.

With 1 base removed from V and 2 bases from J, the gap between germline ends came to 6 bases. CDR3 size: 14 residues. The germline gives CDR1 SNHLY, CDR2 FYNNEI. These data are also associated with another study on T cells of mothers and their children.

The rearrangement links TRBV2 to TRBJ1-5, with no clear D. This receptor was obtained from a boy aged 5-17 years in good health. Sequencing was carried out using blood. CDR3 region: CASSEDRGNQPQHF. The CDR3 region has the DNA TGTGCCAGCAGTGAAGATAGGGGCAATCAGCCCCAGCATTTT.